This T cell receptor beta chain originates from a study of T cells after posttransplantation cyclophosphamide. Using immunoSEQ multiplex PCR, the repertoire was profiled, and TCRdb retains in-frame clones only, with some absent. The sample is made up of about 36,000 clones, none counted only once. Peripheral blood was collected from the related graft donor on the marrow donation day. The length of the CDR3 is 15 residues. From germline, CDR1 is GTSNPN and CDR2 SVGIG (reference sequence). Trimming took 1 base from V and 4 from J, leaving 16 bases between them. The chain joins TRBV30 to TRBJ2-5, with no clear D. The receptor was isolated from a girl under 18 in good health, CMV-negative, and a related stem cell transplant donor. The sample taken for sequencing was PBMCs. The CDR3: CAWSELLLPGETQYF. CDR3 nucleotide sequence: TGTGCCTGGAGTGAACTCCTCCTACCGGGAGAGACCCAGTACTTC.